This T cell receptor (beta chain) was sequenced during a study of regulatory T cells in long-lasting Graves disease. Time point in this sample: newly diagnosed GD, antithyroid drugs for less than 3 months. Following extraction of RNA from PBMCs, that RNA was used to make the TCR library. This CDR3 comprises 15 residues. CDR1 is SGHDT and CDR2 is YYEEEE in the germline V gene. Unmatched junction bases numbered 8, after V lost 4 bases and J lost 4 bases. The authors built TCR beta libraries using iRepertoire HTBI primers and Arm-PCR of CDR3 regions. TCRdb re-derived calls from the multiplex PCR reads in MiXCR, one entry per CDR3 protein. The sample yields about half a million distinct CDR3 sequences, about 12% seen once. The data also belong to a second study, concerning T cells in Graves' hyperthyroidism and ophthalmopathy.

The clonotype comes from a woman younger than 45 with Graves disease. Sequenced here: peripheral blood mononuclear cells (PBMCs), sampled at new diagnosis, from a patient treated with antithyroid drugs. This rearrangement joins TRBV5-6 to TRBJ2-1; 7 bases map to TRBD1. CDR3 DNA: TGTGCCAGCAGCCCAGCTGACAGGGATTACAATGAGCAGTTCTTC. This codes for CASSPADRDYNEQFF.